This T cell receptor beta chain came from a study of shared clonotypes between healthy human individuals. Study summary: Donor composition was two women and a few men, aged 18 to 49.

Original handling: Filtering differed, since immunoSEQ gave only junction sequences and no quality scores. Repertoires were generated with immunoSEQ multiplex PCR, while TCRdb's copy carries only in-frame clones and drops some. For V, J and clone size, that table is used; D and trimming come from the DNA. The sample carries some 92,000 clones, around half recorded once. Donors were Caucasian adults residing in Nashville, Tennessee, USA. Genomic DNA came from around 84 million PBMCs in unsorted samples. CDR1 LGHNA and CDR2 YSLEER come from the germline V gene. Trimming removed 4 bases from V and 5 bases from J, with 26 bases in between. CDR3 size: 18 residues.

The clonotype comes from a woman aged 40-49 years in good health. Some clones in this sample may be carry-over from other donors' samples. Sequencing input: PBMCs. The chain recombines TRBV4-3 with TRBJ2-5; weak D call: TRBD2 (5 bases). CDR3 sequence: CASSPHPVPGSVSETQYF. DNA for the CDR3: TGCGCCAGCAGCCCCCATCCGGTCCCGGGGTCGGTCTCGGAGACCCAGTACTTC.